This T cell receptor beta chain derives from a study of human T cells and chemical hapten exposure. TCRdb ran MiXCR on the RACE reads and lists one entry per CDR3 protein. The sample lists 350,000 or so distinct CDR3 sequences; about 7% were seen once. This clonotype occurred a few times. Time point indicated: patch test 1, 2 weeks after DPC sensitization. Treatment specified: therapeutic diphenylcyclopropenone sensitization with weekly scalp DPC. V lost 3 bases, J lost 9 bases, and 12 bases lay in between. This CDR3 is built from 13 residues. Looked up from germline, CDR1 is MDHEN and CDR2 is SYDVKM. The chain recombines TRBV28 with TRBJ1-3; D is undetermined. The sequence derives from a woman under 30 with alopecia areata. Some clones in this sample may be carry-over from other donors' samples. The specimen was whole blood, collected in connection with sensitization to the hapten diphenylcyclopropenone (DPC). Here the CDR3 reads CASSFGFSSTIYF. The CDR3 DNA reads as TGTGCCAGCAGTTTCGGCTTTTCTAGCACCATATATTTT.